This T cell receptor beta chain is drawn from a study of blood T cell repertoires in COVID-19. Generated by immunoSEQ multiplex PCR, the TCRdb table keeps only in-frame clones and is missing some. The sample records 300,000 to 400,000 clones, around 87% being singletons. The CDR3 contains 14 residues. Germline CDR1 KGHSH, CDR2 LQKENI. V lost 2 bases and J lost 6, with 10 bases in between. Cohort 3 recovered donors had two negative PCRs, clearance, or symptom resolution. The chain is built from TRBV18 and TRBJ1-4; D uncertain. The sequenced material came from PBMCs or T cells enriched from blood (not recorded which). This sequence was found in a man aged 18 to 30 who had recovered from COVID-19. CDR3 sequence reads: CASSPMEGDEKLFF. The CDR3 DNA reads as TGTGCCAGCTCACCAATGGAGGGCGATGAAAAACTGTTTTTT.